This entry concerns a single T cell receptor (beta chain). What antigen it recognizes has not been identified. One base away there is no much larger clone; base qualities are not given. For sequencing of the TCRbeta CDR3 region, genomic DNA was extracted from the sorted cells. The immunoSEQ Assay was used to sequence the TCRbeta CDR3 regions. This is the immuneACCESS table as TCRdb keeps it, with only in-frame sequences that have V and J called. A part of the clones is gone; compared with another copy, unresolved V genes explain less than half, and the rest is unexplained. Present in this sample are around 70,000 clones, about 83% of which were seen just once. The top ten clonotypes cover 6.9% of the sample. The sample originates from a study of OX40 agonist ivuxolimab in advanced cancers. Regarding the research as a whole: Ivuxolimab was a fully human IgG2 agonistic monoclonal antibody targeting the costimulatory receptor OX40 (CD134). Intravenous ivuxolimab was administered to patients every 2 weeks at six dose levels: 0.01, 0.1, 0.3, 1.5, 3 and 10 mg/kg. Among the roughly 50 dose-escalation patients, approximately 20 had hepatocellular carcinoma, roughly 15 melanoma, 9 renal cell carcinoma and 9 head and neck cancer. The dose-escalation cohort was approximately 83% male with a mean age of roughly 62 years, ranging from about 23 to 85. Prior anti-PD-1, anti-PD-L1 or anti-CTLA-4 therapy was permitted, and roughly two fifths of dose-escalation patients had received checkpoint inhibitors. Partial responses were achieved by three dose-escalation patients, of whom one had hepatocellular carcinoma and two had cutaneous melanoma. The point of sequencing TCRbeta in the periphery was to test whether ivuxolimab changed TCR sequence diversity and drove clonal T-cell expansion. The paper covers the monotherapy dose-escalation part of the phase I ivuxolimab trial, which included N = 52 patients.

V is reduced by 0 bases and J by 6 bases, leaving a spacing of 11 bases between them. For CDR1 and CDR2, the germline V gene (reference sequence) lists MNHNY and SVGAGI. The CDR3 starts with the cysteine, ends with the phenylalanine, and has 14 residues. The entry retains the CDR3 DNA only, 42 bases that are in frame from base 1. The trial excluded patients who had a history of autoimmune disease or who were on systemic immunosuppression. Peripheral blood for TCR sequencing was collected from all dose cohorts at baseline, on cycle 4 day 1, and on cycle 7 day 1. The samples were drawn from a first-in-human, open-label, multicenter phase I dose-escalation trial of ivuxolimab. Adults with locally advanced or metastatic head and neck squamous cell, hepatocellular, melanoma or renal cell carcinoma were enrolled in the trial. Before TCR sequencing, CD4+ T cells and CD8+ T cells were sorted from peripheral blood as separate populations.

Broad study findings and their caveats: Low levels of normalized T-cell clonal expansion were also seen in some patients who did not respond. Antigen specificity was not determined for the clonally expanded peripheral T cells. In the 0.1-3.0 mg/kg groups, partial responders had among the lowest normalized peripheral clonal expansion, particularly in CD8+ T cells. After ivuxolimab, CD8+ T cells had more expanded clones than CD4+ T cells on average. At doses of 0.1 to 3.0 mg/kg, clonal expansion of both CD4+ and CD8+ T cells in blood was seen between baseline and week 6.

Sequenced here: CD4+ or CD8+ T cells sorted from blood, sampled in a trial of the OX40 agonist ivuxolimab. Here the chain combines TRBV6-6 and TRBJ2-5; the D gene assignment is perhaps TRBD1 or TRBD2, with each matching 6 bases. The TCR comes from an adult with an advanced solid tumor such as melanoma, head and neck, liver or kidney cancer. The base sequence is TGTGCCAGCAGTTACTCGAGGGGGGTACAGACCCAGTACTTC. It codes for CASSYSRGVQTQYF.